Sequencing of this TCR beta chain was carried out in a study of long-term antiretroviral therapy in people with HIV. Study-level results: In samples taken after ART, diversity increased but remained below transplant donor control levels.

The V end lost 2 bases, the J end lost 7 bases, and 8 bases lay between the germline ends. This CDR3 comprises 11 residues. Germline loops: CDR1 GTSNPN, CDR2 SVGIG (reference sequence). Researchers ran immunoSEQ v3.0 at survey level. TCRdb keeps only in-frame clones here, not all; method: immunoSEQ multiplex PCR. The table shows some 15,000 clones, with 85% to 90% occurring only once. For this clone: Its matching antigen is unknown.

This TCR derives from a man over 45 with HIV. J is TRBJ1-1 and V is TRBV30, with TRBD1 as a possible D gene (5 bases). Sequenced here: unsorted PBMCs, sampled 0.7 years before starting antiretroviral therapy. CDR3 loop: CAWSWGGEAFF. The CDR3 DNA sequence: TGTGCCTGGAGTTGGGGCGGTGAAGCTTTCTTT.